The clone carrying this T cell receptor beta chain was seen a few times. These data belong to a study of low-dose radiotherapy and immunotherapy resistance in tumors. Background on the study: Participants in Cohort 1 were administered 0.5 Gy per fraction at 2-week intervals, to a cumulative dose of 6.5 Gy. Daily oral aspirin at 300 mg began on cycle 1 day 1 and lasted four cycles.

As for time point: before trial treatment. Each donor was administered nivolumab, ipilimumab, aspirin, low-dose cyclophosphamide and low-dose radiotherapy. Each eligible patient had an advanced solid tumor, and these tumors lacked tumor-infiltrating lymphocytes. First-strand cDNA used TRAV- and TRBV-specific primers, covering alpha and beta chains. With a constant-region primer and a V-primer adapter, TCRs were subjected to 15 to 25 PCR cycles of amplification. Each CDR3 protein is one row after TCRdb ran MiXCR on the reads. This table has 65,000 to 95,000 distinct CDR3 sequences, under 20% appearing once. The sequenced sample was PBMCs, obtained before treatment. The sequence came from a male donor with prostate cancer.

In nucleotides, the CDR3 is TGTGCCAGCAGCCTACCGGCCAGCCGGGGCTCCTACGAGCAGTACTTC. It is translated as CASSLPASRGSYEQYF. The chain uses TRBV7-9 and TRBJ2-7; D perhaps matches TRBD2 (5 bases). The V end was cut by 5 bases, the J end by 0 bases, with 17 bases between. The CDR3 spans 16 residues. Germline V lookup: CDR1 SEHNR, CDR2 FQNEAQ (reference sequence). The entire variable domain, with the rest obtained from reference TRBV7-9 and TRBJ2-7, is as follows: DTGVSQNPRHKITKRGQNVTFRCDPISEHNRLYWYRQTLGQGPEFLTYFQNEAQLEKSRLLSDRFSAERPKGSFSTLEIQRTEQGDSAMYLCASSLPASRGSYEQYFGPGTRLTVT.